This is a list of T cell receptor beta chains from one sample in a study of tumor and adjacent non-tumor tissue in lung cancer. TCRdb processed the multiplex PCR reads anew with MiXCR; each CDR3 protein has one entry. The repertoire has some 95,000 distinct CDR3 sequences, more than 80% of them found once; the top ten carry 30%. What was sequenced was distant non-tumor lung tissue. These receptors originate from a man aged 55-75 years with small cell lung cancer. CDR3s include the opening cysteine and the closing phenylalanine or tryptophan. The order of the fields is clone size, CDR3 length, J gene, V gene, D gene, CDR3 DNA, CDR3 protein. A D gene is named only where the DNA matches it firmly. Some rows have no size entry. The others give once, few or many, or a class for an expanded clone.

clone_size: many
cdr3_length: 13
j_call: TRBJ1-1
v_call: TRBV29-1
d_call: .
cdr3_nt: TGCAGCGTACTCAGCTCTTATAACACTGAAGCTTTCTTT
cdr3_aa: CSVLSSYNTEAFF

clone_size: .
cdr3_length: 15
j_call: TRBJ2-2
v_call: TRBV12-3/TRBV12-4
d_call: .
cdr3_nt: TGTGCCAACAGTCCGTTAGCGTATATCACCGGGGAGCTGTTTTTT
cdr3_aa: CANSPLAYITGELFF

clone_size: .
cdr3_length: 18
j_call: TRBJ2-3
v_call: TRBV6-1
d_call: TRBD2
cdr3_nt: TGTGCCGGCAGTGCCACTAGCGGGAGAGTCCGATCCCATGCTACGCAGTATTTT
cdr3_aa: CAGSATSGRVRSHATQYF

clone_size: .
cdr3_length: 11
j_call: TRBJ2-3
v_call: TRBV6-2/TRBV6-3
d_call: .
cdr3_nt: TGTGCCAGCACAAACACAGATACGCAGTATTTT
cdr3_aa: CASTNTDTQYF

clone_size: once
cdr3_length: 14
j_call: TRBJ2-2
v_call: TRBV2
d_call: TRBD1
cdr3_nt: TGTGCCAGCAGTCGGGACAGGGGCACCGGGGAGCTGTTTTTT
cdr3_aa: CASSRDRGTGELFF

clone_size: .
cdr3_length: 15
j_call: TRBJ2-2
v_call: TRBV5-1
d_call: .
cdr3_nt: TGCGCCAGCAGCCGTGAGGCGCTTAACATCAGGGAGCTGTTTTTT
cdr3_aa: CASSREALNIRELFF

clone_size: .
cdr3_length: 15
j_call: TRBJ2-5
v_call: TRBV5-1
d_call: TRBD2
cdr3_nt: TGTACCAGCAGTAACGGGAGGGCGAGTGGAGAGACTCAGTACTTC
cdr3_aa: CTSSNGRASGETQYF

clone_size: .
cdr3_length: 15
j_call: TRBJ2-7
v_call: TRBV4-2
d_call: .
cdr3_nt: TGTGCCAGCAGCCAAGACTCTAACGGGATTTACGAGCAGTACTTC
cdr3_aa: CASSQDSNGIYEQYF

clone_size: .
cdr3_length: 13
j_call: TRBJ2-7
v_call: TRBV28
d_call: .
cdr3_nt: TGTGCCAGCAGTTTCCGGTGGCCTTACGAGCAGTACTTC
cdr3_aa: CASSFRWPYEQYF

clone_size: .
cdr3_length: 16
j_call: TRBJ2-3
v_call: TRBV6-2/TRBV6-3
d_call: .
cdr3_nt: TGTGCCAGCAATTACGCGGACTCACCCTTCACAGATACGCAATATTTT
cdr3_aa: CASNYADSPFTDTQYF

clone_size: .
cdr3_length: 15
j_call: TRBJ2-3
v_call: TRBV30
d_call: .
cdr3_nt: TGTGCCTGTAAAAAATCGGGAGGAGGGACATATACGCAGTATTTT
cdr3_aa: CACKKSGGGTYTQYF

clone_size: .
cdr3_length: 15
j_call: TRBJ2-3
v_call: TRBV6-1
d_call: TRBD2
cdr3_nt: TGCGCCAGCACTGAGGTCGGGACTAGCGATGCTACGCAGTATTTT
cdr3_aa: CASTEVGTSDATQYF

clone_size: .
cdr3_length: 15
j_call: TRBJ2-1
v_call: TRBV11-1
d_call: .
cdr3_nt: TGTGCCAGCAGCTTAGAGGGGACGAACTATAATGAGCAGTTCTTC
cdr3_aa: CASSLEGTNYNEQFF